The entry that follows covers one TCR beta chain sequence. Germline-derived CDR1 and CDR2 are MNHEY and SMNVEV (reference sequence). CDR3 size: 13 residues. Trimming removed 5 bases from V and 8 bases from J, with 15 bases in between. The sample originates from a study of blood T cell repertoires in COVID-19. Study overall: From the United States, Italy and Spain came samples of acute and convalescent COVID-19. PBMCs, B-cell-depleted T cells, or T cells were the source of the cDNA or gDNA that made up the material.

In the original workflow: How many nucleated cells were present was estimated from reference gene primer amplification. TCRdb's table, derived via immunoSEQ multiplex PCR, lists solely in-frame clones and lacks some. D and trimming come from the DNA, and the V and J calls and clone size come from that table. The sample has 200,000 to 250,000 clones, approximately 82% seen once. This TCR came from a woman between 40 and 55 years old with acute or convalescent COVID-19. Sequencing was performed on peripheral blood. The genes are TRBV27 and TRBJ1-1; no clear D gene. The CDR3 bases are TGTGCCAGCAGTCCCACCGGAGTCGTGGAAGCTTTCTTT. As protein: CASSPTGVVEAFF.